The 6 T cell receptor beta chains in this list originate from one sample, sequenced in a study of siplizumab effects on memory and regulatory T cells. This table comes from immunoSEQ multiplex PCR, and its TCRdb copy is limited to in-frame clones, with some not included. Of about 63,000 clones listed, roughly 85% are singletons. Sequencing was performed on memory CD4+ T cells sorted from blood. The receptors here all came from a human donor in good health.

This clone came up once. CDR3 sequence: CASSEGAKKTEAFF. CDR3 DNA: TGTGCCAGCAGTGAAGGGGCCAAGAAGACTGAAGCTTTCTTT. This chain joins TRBV25-1 and TRBJ1-1, with a weak D call TRBD1 (5 bases). Per germline, CDR1 MGHDK and CDR2 SYGVNS. V was clipped by 2 bases and J by 5 bases, with 12 bases between them. CDR3 length equals 14 residues.

The rearrangement uses TRBV29-1 and TRBJ2-7, with D maybe TRBD2 (5 bases). Deletions cut 1 base from V and 9 bases from J, with 16 bases between. The CDR3 totals 13 residues. CDR1 SQVTM and CDR2 ANQGSEA come from the germline V gene. The CDR3 here is CSVEAQEATGQYF. The CDR3 nucleotides read TGCAGCGTTGAAGCTCAGGAGGCTACGGGGCAGTACTTC.

This rearrangement joins TRBV25-1 to TRBJ1-1; D remains unclear. CDR3 length: 11 amino acids. Between the trimmed V and J ends, which lost 2 bases and 7 bases, there was a span of 5 bases. Germline CDR1 and CDR2: MGHDK and SYGVNS. The CDR3 region is CASSEGVEAFF. The CDR3 nucleotides read TGTGCCAGCAGTGAAGGGGTTGAAGCTTTCTTT.

The V gene is TRBV18, the J gene TRBJ1-1; no reliable D call. The CDR3 totals 13 residues. Germline values: CDR1 KGHSH, CDR2 LQKENI. V gave up 2 bases and J gave up 0 bases, with 4 bases separating them. The CDR3 spells CASSPVLNTEAFF. DNA of the CDR3: TGTGCCAGCTCACCAGTCCTGAACACTGAAGCTTTCTTT.

This clone was seen only once. CDR3 sequence (DNA): TGTGCCAGCAGCTTGCGGGACAGGAACACTGAAGCTTTCTTT. Translation: CASSLRDRNTEAFF. The rearrangement links TRBV7-9 to TRBJ1-1; 7 bases agree with TRBD1. The V gene end was trimmed by 3 bases and the J gene end by 1 base; junction bases not matched to a gene: 2. Germline V gene lookup returns CDR1 SEHNR and CDR2 FQNEAQ (reference sequence). The CDR3 covers 14 residues.

V is TRBV19 and J is TRBJ2-1; D remains ambiguous. Germline CDR1 is LNHDA and CDR2 is SQIVND (reference sequence). V was shortened by 3 bases and J by 6 bases, with 12 bases between the two germline ends. The CDR3 length is 14 residues. The CDR3 reads CASSILDKLNEQFF. The CDR3, as DNA: TGTGCCAGTAGTATTCTCGACAAGCTCAATGAGCAGTTCTTC.